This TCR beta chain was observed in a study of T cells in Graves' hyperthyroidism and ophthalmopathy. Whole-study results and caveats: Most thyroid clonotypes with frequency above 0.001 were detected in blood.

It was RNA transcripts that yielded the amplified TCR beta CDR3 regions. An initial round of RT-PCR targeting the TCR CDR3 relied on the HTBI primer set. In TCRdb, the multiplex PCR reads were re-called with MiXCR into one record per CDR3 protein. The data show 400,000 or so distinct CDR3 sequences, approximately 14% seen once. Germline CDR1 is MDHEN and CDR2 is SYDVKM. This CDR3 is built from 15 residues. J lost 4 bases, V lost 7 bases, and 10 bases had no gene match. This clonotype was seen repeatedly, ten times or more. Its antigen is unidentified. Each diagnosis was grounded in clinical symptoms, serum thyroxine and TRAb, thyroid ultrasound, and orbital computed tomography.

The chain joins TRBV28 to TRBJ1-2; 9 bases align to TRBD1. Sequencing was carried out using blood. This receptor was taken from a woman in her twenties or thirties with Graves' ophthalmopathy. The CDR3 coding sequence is TGTGCCAGCAAATTACAGGGGGCCGACTTCTATGGCTACACCTTC. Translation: CASKLQGADFYGYTF.